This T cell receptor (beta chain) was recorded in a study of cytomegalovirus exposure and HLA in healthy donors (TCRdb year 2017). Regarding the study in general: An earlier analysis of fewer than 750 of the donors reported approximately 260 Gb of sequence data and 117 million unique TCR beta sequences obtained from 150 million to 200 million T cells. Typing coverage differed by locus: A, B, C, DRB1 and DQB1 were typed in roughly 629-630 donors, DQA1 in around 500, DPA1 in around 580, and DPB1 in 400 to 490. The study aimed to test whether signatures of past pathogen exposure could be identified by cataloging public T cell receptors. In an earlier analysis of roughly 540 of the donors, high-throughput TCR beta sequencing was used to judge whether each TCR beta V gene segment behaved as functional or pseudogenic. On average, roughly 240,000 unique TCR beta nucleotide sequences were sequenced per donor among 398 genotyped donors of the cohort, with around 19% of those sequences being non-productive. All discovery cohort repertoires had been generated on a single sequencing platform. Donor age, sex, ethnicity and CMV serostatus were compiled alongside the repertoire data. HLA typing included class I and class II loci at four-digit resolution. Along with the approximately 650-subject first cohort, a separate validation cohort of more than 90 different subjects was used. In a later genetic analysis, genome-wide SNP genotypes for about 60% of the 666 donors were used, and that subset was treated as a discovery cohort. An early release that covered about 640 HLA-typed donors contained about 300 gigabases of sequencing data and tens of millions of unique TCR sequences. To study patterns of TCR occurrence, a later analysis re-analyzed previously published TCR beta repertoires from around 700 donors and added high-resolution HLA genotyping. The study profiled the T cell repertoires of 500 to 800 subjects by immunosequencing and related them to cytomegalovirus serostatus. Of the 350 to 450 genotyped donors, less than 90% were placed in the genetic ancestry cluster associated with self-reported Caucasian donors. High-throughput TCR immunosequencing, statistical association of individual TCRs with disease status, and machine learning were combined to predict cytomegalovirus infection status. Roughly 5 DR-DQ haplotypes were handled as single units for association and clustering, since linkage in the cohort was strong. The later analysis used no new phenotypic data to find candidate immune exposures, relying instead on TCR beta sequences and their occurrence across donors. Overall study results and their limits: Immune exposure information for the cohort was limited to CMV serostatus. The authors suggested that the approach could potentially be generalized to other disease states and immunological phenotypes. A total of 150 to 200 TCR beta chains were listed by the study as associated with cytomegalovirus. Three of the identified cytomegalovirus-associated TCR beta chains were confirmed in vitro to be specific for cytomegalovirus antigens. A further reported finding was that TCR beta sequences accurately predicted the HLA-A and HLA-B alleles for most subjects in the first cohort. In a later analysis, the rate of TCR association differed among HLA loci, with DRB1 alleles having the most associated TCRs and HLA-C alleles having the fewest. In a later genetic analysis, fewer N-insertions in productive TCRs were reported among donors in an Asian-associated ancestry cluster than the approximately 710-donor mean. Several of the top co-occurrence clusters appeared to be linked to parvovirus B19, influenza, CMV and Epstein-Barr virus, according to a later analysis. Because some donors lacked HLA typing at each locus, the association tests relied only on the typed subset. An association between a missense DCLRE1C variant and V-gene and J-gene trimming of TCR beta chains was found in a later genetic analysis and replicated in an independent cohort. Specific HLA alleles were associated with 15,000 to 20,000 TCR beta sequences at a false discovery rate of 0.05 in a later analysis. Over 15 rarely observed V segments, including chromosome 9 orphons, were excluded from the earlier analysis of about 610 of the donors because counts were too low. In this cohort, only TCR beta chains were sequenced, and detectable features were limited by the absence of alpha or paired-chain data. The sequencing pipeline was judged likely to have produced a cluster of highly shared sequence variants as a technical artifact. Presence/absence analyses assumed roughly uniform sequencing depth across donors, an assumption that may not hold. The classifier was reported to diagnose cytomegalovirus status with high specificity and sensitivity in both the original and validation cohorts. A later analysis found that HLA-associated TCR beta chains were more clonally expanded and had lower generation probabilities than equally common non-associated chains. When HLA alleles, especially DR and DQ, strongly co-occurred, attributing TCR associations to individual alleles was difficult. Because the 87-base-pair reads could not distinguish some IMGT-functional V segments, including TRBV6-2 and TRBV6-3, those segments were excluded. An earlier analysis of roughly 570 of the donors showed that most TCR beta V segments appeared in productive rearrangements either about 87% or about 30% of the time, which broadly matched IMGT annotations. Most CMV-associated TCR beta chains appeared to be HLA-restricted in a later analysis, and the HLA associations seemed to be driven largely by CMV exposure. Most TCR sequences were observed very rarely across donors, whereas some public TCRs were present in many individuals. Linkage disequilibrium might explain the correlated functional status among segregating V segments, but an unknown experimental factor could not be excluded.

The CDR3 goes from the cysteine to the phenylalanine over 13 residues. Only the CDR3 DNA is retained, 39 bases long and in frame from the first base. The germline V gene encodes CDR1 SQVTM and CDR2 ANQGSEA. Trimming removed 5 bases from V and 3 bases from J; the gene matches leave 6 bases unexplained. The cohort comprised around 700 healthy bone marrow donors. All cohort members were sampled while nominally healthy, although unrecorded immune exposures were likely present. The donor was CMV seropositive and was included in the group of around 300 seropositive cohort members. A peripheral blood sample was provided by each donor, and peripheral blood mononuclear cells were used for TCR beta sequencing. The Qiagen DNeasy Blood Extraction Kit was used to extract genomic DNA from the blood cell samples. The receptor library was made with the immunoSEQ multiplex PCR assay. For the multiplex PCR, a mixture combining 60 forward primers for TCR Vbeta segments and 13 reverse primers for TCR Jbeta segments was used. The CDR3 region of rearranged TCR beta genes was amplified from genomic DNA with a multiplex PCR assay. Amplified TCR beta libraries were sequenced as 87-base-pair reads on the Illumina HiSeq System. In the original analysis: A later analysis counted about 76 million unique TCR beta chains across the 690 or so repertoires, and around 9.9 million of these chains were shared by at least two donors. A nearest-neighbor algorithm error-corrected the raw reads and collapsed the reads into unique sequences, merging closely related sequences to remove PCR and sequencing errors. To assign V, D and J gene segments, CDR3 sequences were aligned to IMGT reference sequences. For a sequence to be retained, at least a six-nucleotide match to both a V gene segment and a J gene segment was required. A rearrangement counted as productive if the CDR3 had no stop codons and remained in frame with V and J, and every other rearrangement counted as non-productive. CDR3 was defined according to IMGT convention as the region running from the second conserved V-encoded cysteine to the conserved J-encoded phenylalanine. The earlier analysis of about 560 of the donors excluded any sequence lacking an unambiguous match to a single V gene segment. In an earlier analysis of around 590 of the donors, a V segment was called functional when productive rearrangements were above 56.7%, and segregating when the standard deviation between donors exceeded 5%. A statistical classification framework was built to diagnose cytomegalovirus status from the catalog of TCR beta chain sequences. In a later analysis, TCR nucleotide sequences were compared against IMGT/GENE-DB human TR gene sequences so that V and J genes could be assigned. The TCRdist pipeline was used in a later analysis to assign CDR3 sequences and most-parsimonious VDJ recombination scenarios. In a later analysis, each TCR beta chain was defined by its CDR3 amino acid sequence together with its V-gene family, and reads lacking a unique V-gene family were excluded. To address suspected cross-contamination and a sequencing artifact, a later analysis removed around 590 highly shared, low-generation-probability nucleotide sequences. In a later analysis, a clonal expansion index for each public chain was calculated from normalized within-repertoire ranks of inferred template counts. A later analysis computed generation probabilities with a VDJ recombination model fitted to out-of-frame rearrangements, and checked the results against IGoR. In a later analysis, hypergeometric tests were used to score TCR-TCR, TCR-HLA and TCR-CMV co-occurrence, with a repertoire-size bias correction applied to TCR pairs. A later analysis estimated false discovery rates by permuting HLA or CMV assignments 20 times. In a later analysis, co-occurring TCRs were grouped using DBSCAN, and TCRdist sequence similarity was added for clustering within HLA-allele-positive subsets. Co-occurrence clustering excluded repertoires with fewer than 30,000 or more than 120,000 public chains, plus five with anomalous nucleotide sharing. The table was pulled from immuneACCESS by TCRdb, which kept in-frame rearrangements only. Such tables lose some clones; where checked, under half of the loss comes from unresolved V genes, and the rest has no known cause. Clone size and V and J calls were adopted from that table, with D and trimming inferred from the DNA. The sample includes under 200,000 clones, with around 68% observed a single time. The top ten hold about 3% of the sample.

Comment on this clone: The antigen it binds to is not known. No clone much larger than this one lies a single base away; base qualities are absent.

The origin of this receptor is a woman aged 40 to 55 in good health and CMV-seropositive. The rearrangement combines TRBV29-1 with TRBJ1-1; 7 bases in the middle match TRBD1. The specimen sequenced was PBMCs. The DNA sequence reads TGCAGCGTTCGGCCAGGGGGTTACACTGAAGCTTTCTTT. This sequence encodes CSVRPGGYTEAFF.